This T cell receptor beta chain was profiled in a study of prognosis after radiotherapy for stage I lung cancer. General study points: The study found that unique TCR clone counts fell after stereotactic body radiation therapy, median 10,088 versus 6,861.

The germline V gene has CDR1 MDHEN and CDR2 SYDVKM. The CDR3 length is 13 residues. The germline V and J ends were trimmed by 6 bases and 1 base, with 7 bases remaining between them. This clonotype was recorded at least ten times. No antigen is known for it. Genomic DNA served as the source from which two-round multiplex PCR generated TCR beta CDR3 amplicons. Primers targeting each individual TRBV and TRBJ gene were applied in first-round PCR. Each CDR3 protein gets one entry after TCRdb re-called the multiplex PCR reads with MiXCR. Counted here are about 16,000 distinct CDR3 sequences, less than 40% occurring once; the ten biggest clones make up around a quarter.

The starting material was PBMCs, obtained before or after stereotactic body radiation therapy (not recorded which). The receptor was derived from a donor aged 50 or older with non-small cell lung cancer. The chain combines TRBV28 with TRBJ2-1; the D is unclear. The CDR3 sequence is CASRGSSYNEQFF. CDR3 sequence (DNA): TGTGCCAGCAGGGGCTCATCCTACAATGAGCAGTTCTTC.